The 29 T cell receptor beta chains below were found in one sample sequenced in a study of PD-L1 blockade in urothelial cancer. The repertoire was sequenced with immunoSEQ multiplex PCR; TCRdb's copy has only in-frame clones and lacks some. The sample lists 35,000 to 45,000 clones, approximately 80% occurring once. The material sequenced was PBMCs, taken around atezolizumab (anti-PD-L1) treatment. The receptors come from a man aged 70 or older with urothelial cancer.

The genes are TRBV9 and TRBJ1-4, with TRBD1 matching 9 bases. Germline-derived CDR1 and CDR2 are SGDLS and YYNGEE. The J segment lost 5 bases and the V segment lost 2 bases, leaving 4 bases of the junction unmatched. The CDR3 consists of 15 residues. The CDR3 sequence is CASSVWTGVNEKLFF. The DNA of the CDR3 is TGTGCCAGCAGCGTGTGGACAGGGGTAAATGAAAAACTGTTTTTT.

The chain employs TRBV11-3 and TRBJ2-2; a weak D match, TRBD1 (6 bases). This CDR3 has 14 residues. V was shortened by 5 bases and J by 4 bases, with 11 bases between the two germline ends. The germline V gene has CDR1 SGHNT and CDR2 YENEEA. CDR3: CASSHHRATGELFF. CDR3 DNA sequence: TGTGCCAGCAGCCACCACAGGGCCACCGGGGAGCTGTTTTTT.

This clone was recorded only once. The genes are TRBV5-1 and TRBJ2-3, with TRBD2 matching 12 bases. V shed 0 bases and J 3 bases; nucleotides not matched to a gene: 2. Germline loops: CDR1 SGHRS, CDR2 YFSETQ. The CDR3 is 16 residues long. The chain's CDR3 is CASSLAGLAGTDTQYF. The CDR3 DNA reads as TGCGCCAGCAGCTTGGCCGGACTAGCGGGAACAGATACGCAGTATTTT.

The V and J genes are TRBV5-4 and TRBJ2-1; a possible D gene is TRBD1 (5 bases). V shed 1 base and J shed 8 bases, with 16 bases lying between them. This CDR3 contains 15 residues. Per germline, CDR1 SGHNT and CDR2 YYREEE (reference sequence). The CDR3, as DNA: TGTGCCAGCAGCTTGAGGGGCTCCTTTAGAGATGAGCAGTTCTTC. Translation gives CASSLRGSFRDEQFF.

The chain recombines TRBV29-1 with TRBJ1-1; D is possibly TRBD1 (5 bases). In germline, CDR1 is SQVTM, CDR2 ANQGSEA. Trimming removed 6 bases from V and 5 bases from J, with 16 bases in between. The CDR3 totals 13 residues. This chain's CDR3 is CSVGRDGKTEAFF. The CDR3 coding sequence is TGCAGCGTGGGGCGGGACGGCAAGACTGAAGCTTTCTTT.

This rearrangement joins TRBV7-8 to TRBJ2-2; 8 bases line up with TRBD1. V gave up 4 bases and J gave up 4 bases; unmatched junction bases: 8. CDR1 SGHVS and CDR2 FQNEAQ come from the germline V gene. The length of the CDR3 is 16 residues. The CDR3 sequence is CASSSQDRAITGELFF. CDR3 sequence (DNA): TGTGCCAGCAGCTCCCAGGACAGGGCCATCACCGGGGAGCTGTTTTTT.

The chain uses TRBV5-1 and TRBJ2-1, with 7 positions matching TRBD2. The germline CDR1 and CDR2 sequences are SGHRS and YFSETQ. Trimming at V came to 3 bases and at J to 3 bases, leaving 6 bases not matched to a gene. The CDR3 runs to 15 residues. The CDR3 reads CASSSKAGLYNEQFF. In DNA, the CDR3 is TGCGCCAGCAGCTCAAAAGCGGGACTCTACAATGAGCAGTTCTTC.

This clone appeared a few times. This sequence joins TRBV15 and TRBJ1-1; D remains unclear. The CDR3 is 11 amino acids. Germline V gene lookup returns CDR1 LNHNV and CDR2 YYDKDF (reference sequence). The V end lost 2 bases, the J end lost 6 bases, and 4 bases lay between the germline ends. The CDR3 DNA reads as TGTGCCACCAGCAGACAGTCTGAAGCTTTCTTT. Its translation: CATSRQSEAFF. The full variable domain, in which reference TRBV15 and TRBJ1-1 provide the parts outside the CDR3, is DAMVIQNPRYQVTQFGKPVTLSCSQTLNHNVMYWYQQKSSQAPKLLFHYYDKDFNNEADTPDNFQSRRPNTSFCFLDIRSPGLGDTAMYLCATSRQSEAFFGQGTRLTVV.

This chain joins TRBV7-3 and TRBJ2-2; TRBD2 matches 11 bases. Germline values: CDR1 SGHTA, CDR2 FQGTGA. V was clipped by 5 bases and J by 6 bases; unmatched bases: 5. This CDR3 contains 15 residues. CDR3 bases: TGTGCCAGCAGCCCGGTAGCGGGAGGGTCCGGGGAGCTGTTTTTT. Translating gives CASSPVAGGSGELFF.

V usage is TRBV5-1 and J usage is TRBJ1-2; a possible D gene is TRBD1 (6 bases). The ends were cut back, 5 bases at V and 7 bases at J, with 15 bases in the middle. The length of the CDR3 is 13 residues. Germline V gene data show CDR1 as SGHRS and CDR2 as YFSETQ. The CDR3 bases are TGCGCCAGCAGTTCACAGGGTTATTCTGGCTACACCTTC. This translates into CASSSQGYSGYTF.

The gene calls are TRBV19 and TRBJ1-4; 7 bases line up with TRBD1. Germline loops: CDR1 LNHDA, CDR2 SQIVND (reference sequence). This CDR3 comprises 14 residues. J was trimmed by 8 bases and V by 3 bases; bases with no gene match: 6. The CDR3 sequence is CASSMEGGREKLFF. Written as DNA, the CDR3 is TGTGCCAGTAGTATGGAAGGGGGCAGAGAAAAACTGTTTTTT.

J is TRBJ1-1 and V is TRBV19, with D unclear. Germline CDR1 LNHDA, CDR2 SQIVND (reference sequence). The V gene lost 5 bases and the J gene lost 1 base, with 11 bases spanning the gap. The CDR3 length is 14 residues. For the CDR3, the DNA is TGTGCCAGTAGTGTCAACATCCAGAACACTGAAGCTTTCTTT. This encodes CASSVNIQNTEAFF.

J is TRBJ1-4 and V is TRBV30; D unclear. The CDR3 has 14 amino acids. Germline CDR1 GTSNPN, CDR2 SVGIG (reference sequence). V lost 2 bases and J lost 7, with 14 bases in between. The DNA of the CDR3 is TGTGCCTGGAGTAGCGCAGTTATGAGTGAAAAACTGTTTTTT. Protein product: CAWSSAVMSEKLFF. Full variable domain (rest looked up from reference TRBV30 and TRBJ1-4): SQTIHQWPATLVQPVGSPLSLECTVEGTSNPNLYWYRQAAGRGLQLLFYSVGIGQISSEVPQNLSASRPQDRQFILSSKKLLLSDSGFYLCAWSSAVMSEKLFFGSGTQLSVL.

CDR3 region: CASSPGQSSYNEQFF. The CDR3 DNA reads as TGTGCCAGCTCACCTGGACAGTCCTCCTACAATGAGCAGTTCTTC. The chain couples TRBV18 to TRBJ2-1; D is perhaps TRBD1 (6 bases). Germline V gene lookup returns CDR1 KGHSH and CDR2 LQKENI. CDR3 length: 15 amino acids. Trimming left V 3 bases short and J 0 bases short, with 9 bases between.

The chain employs TRBV7-7 and TRBJ2-5; a possible D gene is TRBD2 (5 bases). Trimming stripped 1 base from V and 0 bases from J, with 6 bases between. Germline CDR1 is SSHAT and CDR2 is FNYEAQ (reference sequence). CDR3 length: 14 residues. The CDR3 bases are TGTGCCAGCAGCTTAGGAGGGTACCAAGAGACCCAGTACTTC. As protein: CASSLGGYQETQYF.

The chain links TRBV7-6 to TRBJ1-6; D is ambiguous. CDR1 is SGHVS, CDR2 FNYEAQ, per germline. This CDR3 comprises 17 residues. V gave up 1 base and J gave up 6 bases, with 16 bases separating them. For the CDR3, the DNA is TGTGCCAGCAGCTTAGAAGCCCGGCCAGGTTTTAATTCACCCCTCCACTTT. It is translated as CASSLEARPGFNSPLHF.

The table lists this clone with a few counts. The chain joins TRBV4-2 to TRBJ1-1, with D perhaps matching TRBD1 (6 bases). With 4 bases removed from V and 1 base from J, the gap between germline ends came to 19 bases. The CDR3 consists of 17 residues. Germline CDR1 reads LGHNA; CDR2 reads YNFKEQ. The CDR3 region is CASSPFGGGARNTEAFF. As DNA, the CDR3 is TGTGCCAGCAGCCCCTTCGGAGGGGGGGCGCGGAACACTGAAGCTTTCTTT.

This clone was seen just once. The chain employs TRBV21-1 and TRBJ2-1; the DNA was not used to check the table's D call, TRBD2. TRBV21-1 corresponds to a pseudogene. This CDR3 has 18 amino acids. The CDR3 protein is CASSKEGQRGGPYNEQFF. Written as DNA, the CDR3 is TGTGCCAGCAGCAAAGAGGGGCAGCGGGGGGGCCCTTACAATGAGCAGTTCTTC.

This clone was found once. The chain has TRBV6-1 and TRBJ1-5, with 11 nucleotides matching TRBD1. The germline V gene has CDR1 MNHNS and CDR2 SASEGT. The J segment lost 4 bases and the V segment lost 8 bases, leaving 7 bases of the junction unmatched. This CDR3 has 15 residues. The DNA for the CDR3 is TGTGCCAGCGGATTGGGGACAGGGGGAAATCAGCCCCAGCATTTT. Residues: CASGLGTGGNQPQHF.

This clone was seen more than once but under ten times. This chain connects TRBV20-1 to TRBJ1-1; D gene unclear. CDR3 size: 10 residues. The V end lost 5 bases, the J end lost 14 bases, and 15 bases lay between the germline ends. Germline loops: CDR1 DFQATT, CDR2 SNEGSKA (reference sequence). The CDR3 region has the DNA TGCAGTGCTCCTATTCACGGGTCGTTCTTT. Its translation is CSAPIHGSFF.

The chain recombines TRBV18 with TRBJ2-2; 7 positions agree with TRBD1. The CDR3 runs 13 residues. The germline CDR1 and CDR2 sequences are KGHSH and LQKENI. V trimming: 5 bases; J trimming: 5 bases; junction bases outside the gene matches: 2. In DNA, the CDR3 is TGTGCCAGCTCAGAACAGGGGACCGGGGAGCTGTTTTTT. As protein: CASSEQGTGELFF.

In this sample, this clone turned up a few times. The V gene is TRBV28, the J gene TRBJ1-1; weak D call: TRBD1 (5 bases). Trimming pared 1 base from V and 5 bases from J, leaving 11 bases between. The CDR3 sequence is 14 residues long. Germline V lookup: CDR1 MDHEN, CDR2 SYDVKM. The CDR3 DNA reads as TGTGCCAGCAGTTTATCGGGAGGGGCTACTGAAGCTTTCTTT. It encodes CASSLSGGATEAFF. Drawing the rest from reference TRBV28 and TRBJ1-1, the complete variable domain is DVKVTQSSRYLVKRTGEKVFLECVQDMDHENMFWYRQDPGLGLRLIYFSYDVKMKEKGDIPEGYSVSREKKERFSLILESASTNQTSMYLCASSLSGGATEAFFGQGTRLTVV.

This chain joins TRBV4-1 and TRBJ2-5; possible D gene TRBD1, 6 bases. The length of the CDR3 is 14 residues. Germline V gene sequence: CDR1 MGHRA, CDR2 YSYEKL. The ends were cut back, 1 base at V and 10 bases at J, with 16 bases in the middle. CDR3 in DNA: TGCGCCAGCAGCCAAGGGACAGAATGGGGTAACCAGTACTTC. Protein: CASSQGTEWGNQYF.

The chain carries TRBV7-3 and TRBJ1-5; TRBD1 is a possible D gene (6 bases). The V gene lost 5 bases and the J gene lost 6 bases, with 20 bases spanning the gap. The germline gives CDR1 SGHTA, CDR2 FQGTGA. CDR3 length equals 16 residues. In DNA form, the CDR3 reads TGTGCCAGCAGCAAAAGGCAGGGGCGACGATGTCAGCCCCAGCATTTT. It encodes CASSKRQGRRCQPQHF.

V usage is TRBV6-1 and J usage is TRBJ2-3; 8 positions match TRBD1. The V gene end was trimmed by 6 bases and the J gene end by 4 bases; junction bases not matched to a gene: 3. CDR1 and CDR2 from the germline V gene are MNHNS and SASEGT. The length of the CDR3 is 13 residues. The CDR3 region has the DNA TGTGCCAGCAGGGGACAGGCTGCAGATACGCAGTATTTT. Encoded protein: CASRGQAADTQYF.

V gene TRBV5-1 combines with J gene TRBJ1-1; 8 positions agree with TRBD1. This CDR3 spans 17 amino acids. Germline CDR1 reads SGHRS; CDR2 reads YFSETQ. Losses at the gene ends were 5 bases for V and 5 bases for J; bases not matched to a gene: 17. CDR3 in amino acids: CASSRVPLQGAATEAFF. CDR3 sequence (DNA): TGCGCCAGCAGTCGGGTCCCGCTTCAGGGGGCTGCGACTGAAGCTTTCTTT.

This chain uses TRBV7-2 with TRBJ1-1; the D is unclear. Germline loops: CDR1 SGHTA, CDR2 FQGNSA. The CDR3 is made up of 14 amino acids. The V and J ends lost 2 bases and 1 base respectively, with 8 bases between them. CDR3 nucleotides: TGTGCCAGCAGCTTAAGAGGCACGAACACTGAAGCTTTCTTT. Encoded protein: CASSLRGTNTEAFF.

The chain recombines TRBV2 with TRBJ1-1, with 8 positions matching TRBD1. The germline CDR1 and CDR2 sequences are SNHLY and FYNNEI. The J segment lost 5 bases and the V segment lost 7 bases, leaving 9 bases of the junction unmatched. The CDR3 length is 14 residues. CDR3 sequence reads: CASISGGTKTEAFF. In DNA, the CDR3 is TGTGCCAGCATTTCAGGGGGCACGAAGACTGAAGCTTTCTTT.

The genes are TRBV6-5 and TRBJ2-5, with 7 positions matching TRBD2. There are 15 residues in the CDR3. The germline CDR1 and CDR2 sequences are MNHEY and SVGAGI. V dropped 0 bases and J dropped 6; count of bases not matched to a gene: 7. The chain's CDR3 is CASSYSGSGQQTQYF. In DNA, the CDR3 is TGTGCCAGCAGTTACTCTGGTAGCGGGCAACAGACCCAGTACTTC.